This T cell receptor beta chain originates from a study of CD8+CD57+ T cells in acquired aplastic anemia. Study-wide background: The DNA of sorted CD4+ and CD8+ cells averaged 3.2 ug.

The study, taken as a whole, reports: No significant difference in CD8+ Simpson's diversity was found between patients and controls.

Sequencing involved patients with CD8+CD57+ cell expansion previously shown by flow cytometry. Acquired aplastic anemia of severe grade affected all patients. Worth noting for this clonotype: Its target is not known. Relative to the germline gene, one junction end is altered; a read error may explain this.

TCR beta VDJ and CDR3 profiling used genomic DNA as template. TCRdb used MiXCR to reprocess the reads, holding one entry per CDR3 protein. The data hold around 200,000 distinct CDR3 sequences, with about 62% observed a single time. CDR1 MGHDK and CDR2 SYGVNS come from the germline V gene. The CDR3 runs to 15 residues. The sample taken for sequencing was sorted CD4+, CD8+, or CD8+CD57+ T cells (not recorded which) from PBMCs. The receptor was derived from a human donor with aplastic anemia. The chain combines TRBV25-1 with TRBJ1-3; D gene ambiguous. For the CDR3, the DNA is TGTGCCAGCACGCATGGTAAGAACTCTGAAAACACCATATATTTT. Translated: CASTHGKNSENTIYF.